This T cell receptor beta chain comes out of a study of a mutant IDH1 vaccine in newly diagnosed glioma. About the research overall: Patients were pretreated with radiotherapy, temozolomide, or both, mostly both.

The CDR3 is 15 amino acids. Germline CDR1 SGHNT, CDR2 YYREEE (reference sequence). V was shortened by 2 bases and J by 2 bases, with 13 bases between the two germline ends. Study conclusions and caveats: Among patients, around 93% showed immune responses induced by the vaccine. Pseudoprogression appeared independent of alterations in top peripheral clonotypes.

Data came from immunoSEQ multiplex PCR; TCRdb stores just in-frame clones and leaves some out. The data show about 54,000 clones, 70% to 90% seen once. Time point given: baseline, week 1 (first vaccination visit). Treatment noted: pre-vaccination baseline after standard-of-care therapy. Astrocytomas found in donors were new, WHO grade 3 or 4, IDH1-mutant and ATRX-lost. Concerning this clone: What it recognizes is unknown.

The source of this sequence is a man younger than 35 with glioma. This chain uses TRBV5-4 with TRBJ2-5; D unresolved. The starting material was PBMCs, obtained from a glioma patient treated with radiotherapy, temozolomide or both. CDR3 sequence (DNA): TGTGCCAGCAGCTTAGAAGCCGGTGATCAAGAGACCCAGTACTTC. Residues: CASSLEAGDQETQYF.